Shown below are 12 T cell receptor beta chains from a single sample sequenced in a study of a mutant IDH1 vaccine in newly diagnosed glioma. The assay was immunoSEQ multiplex PCR, and TCRdb's table has in-frame clones only and misses some. The sample carries tens of thousands of clones, about four fifths recorded once. The sample's time point: week 47, end of study. Vaccinated patients received 300 ug of mutant IDH1 20-mer peptide per dose, with topical imiquimod. What these receptors recognize is not known. Sequenced here: PBMCs, sampled from a glioma patient whose treatment included an IDH1 peptide vaccine. All receptors come from a woman in her fifties or sixties with glioma.

The V call is TRBV9, the J call TRBJ2-3; D uncertain. Trimming cost V 3 bases and J 2 bases, with 7 bases left between them. Per the germline V gene, CDR1 is SGDLS and CDR2 is YYNGEE. This CDR3 has 13 amino acids. The CDR3, as DNA: TGTGCCAGCAGCGACCCCTACACAGATACGCAGTATTTT. Amino acids: CASSDPYTDTQYF.

This CDR3 reads CASSPGQLADNTGELFF. The CDR3 DNA sequence: TGCGCCAGCAGCCCGGGACAGTTAGCGGATAACACCGGGGAGCTGTTTTTT. The chain uses TRBV5-1 and TRBJ2-2, with D perhaps matching TRBD1 (7 bases). V lost 4 bases, J lost 2 bases, and 18 bases lay in between. The CDR3 consists of 17 residues. Per the germline V gene, CDR1 is SGHRS and CDR2 is YFSETQ.

This clone was recorded once. The rearrangement links TRBV6-1 to TRBJ2-7; D might be TRBD1 (5 bases). CDR1 is MNHNS, CDR2 SASEGT, per germline. Trimming removed 6 bases at V and 4 bases at J, with 13 bases between. There are 13 residues in the CDR3. As DNA, the CDR3 is TGTGCCAGCAGCCAAACGCAGGGATACGAGCAGTACTTC. Translated: CASSQTQGYEQYF.

The chain carries TRBV27 and TRBJ1-1; D is uncertain. Trimming shortened V by 2 bases and J by 1 base, and 14 bases separated the two germline ends. CDR1 is MNHEY, CDR2 SMNVEV, per germline (reference sequence). The CDR3 contains 16 residues. The CDR3: CASSLRPSRQNTEAFF. CDR3 DNA: TGTGCCAGCAGTTTACGGCCCTCGCGACAGAACACTGAAGCTTTCTTT.

The chain recombines TRBV2 with TRBJ2-3; tentatively, D is TRBD1 (6 bases). Trimming took off 7 bases at V and 0 bases at J, with 14 bases between the two ends. CDR3 size: 15 residues. Germline lookup yields CDR1 SNHLY and CDR2 FYNNEI. The CDR3 spells CASTLGQLSTDTQYF. CDR3 nucleotides: TGTGCCAGCACCTTAGGACAGCTTAGCACAGATACGCAGTATTTT.

The chain combines TRBV9 with TRBJ1-1; tentatively, D is TRBD1 (6 bases). Germline-derived CDR1 and CDR2 are SGDLS and YYNGEE. With 2 bases removed from V and 0 bases from J, the gap between germline ends came to 14 bases. The CDR3 is 16 residues long. DNA for the CDR3: TGTGCCAGCAGCGTTGGTGGGGGGCTCATGAACACTGAAGCTTTCTTT. It translates to CASSVGGGLMNTEAFF.

The chain joins TRBV5-4 to TRBJ2-7; D may match TRBD1 or TRBD2 (7 bases each). The germline V and J ends were trimmed by 5 bases and 5 bases, with 11 bases remaining between them. Germline V gene lookup returns CDR1 SGHNT and CDR2 YYREEE (reference sequence). This CDR3 has 12 residues. The CDR3, as DNA: TGTGCCAGCAGGGGAGGGGGCAACGAGCAGTACTTC. This encodes CASRGGGNEQYF.

The V call is TRBV30, the J call TRBJ1-5; tentatively, D is TRBD1 (5 bases). Germline assignment: CDR1 GTSNPN and CDR2 SVGIG (reference sequence). Trimming removed 5 bases at V and 1 base at J, with 18 bases between. The CDR3 contains 16 residues. The CDR3 DNA sequence: TGTGCCTGGGATGATGGACCGGGGACGAGCAATCAGCCCCAGCATTTT. It yields the protein CAWDDGPGTSNQPQHF. Supplemented by reference TRBV30 and TRBJ1-5, the full variable domain reads SQTIHQWPATLVQPVGSPLSLECTVEGTSNPNLYWYRQAAGRGLQLLFYSVGIGQISSEVPQNLSASRPQDRQFILSSKKLLLSDSGFYLCAWDDGPGTSNQPQHFGDGTRLSIL.

The chain combines TRBV7-9 with TRBJ1-2; D unclear. V lost 0 bases and J 8 bases, leaving 13 bases between the germline ends. The CDR3 covers 14 residues. Per the germline V gene, CDR1 is SEHNR and CDR2 is FQNEAQ (reference sequence). CDR3 nucleotide sequence: TGTGCCAGCAGCTTAGCGGAAGGCGCGAGGGGCTACACCTTC. The encoded protein is CASSLAEGARGYTF.

The chain has TRBV10-3 and TRBJ2-7; 7 bases fit TRBD2. Germline CDR1 ENHRY, CDR2 SYGVKD. The CDR3 is made up of 15 amino acids. The junction had 14 bases not matched to a gene; V was cut back by 6 bases and J by 6 bases. The CDR3 loop is CAISALVGTTPEQYF. The CDR3 DNA reads TGTGCCATCAGCGCTCTAGTAGGGACTACGCCCGAGCAGTACTTC.

V gene TRBV6-6 combines with J gene TRBJ1-1; 8 bases are shared with TRBD1. This CDR3 spans 13 amino acids. With V trimmed by 8 bases and J by 1 base, 3 bases remained unmatched. CDR1 MNHNY and CDR2 SVGAGI come from the germline V gene (reference sequence). The CDR3 protein is CASLDRANTEAFF. The CDR3 DNA reads TGTGCCAGCTTGGACAGGGCGAACACTGAAGCTTTCTTT.

The chain uses TRBV5-6 and TRBJ2-4; the D gene is possibly TRBD1 (5 bases). The CDR3 is 16 amino acids. Germline V gene data show CDR1 as SGHDT and CDR2 as YYEEEE. V gave up 0 bases and J gave up 0 bases, with 10 bases separating them. The CDR3 here is CASSLGGSTAKNIQYF. The CDR3 DNA follows: TGTGCCAGCAGCTTGGGGGGCTCCACAGCCAAAAACATTCAGTACTTC. Combining the CDR3 with reference TRBV5-6 and TRBJ2-4 gives the whole variable domain DAGVTQSPTHLIKTRGQQVTLRCSPKSGHDTVSWYQQALGQGPQFIFQYYEEEERQRGNFPDRFSGHQFPNYSSELNVNALLLGDSALYLCASSLGGSTAKNIQYFGAGTRLSVL.